This entry lists 29 T cell receptor beta chains sequenced from one sample in a study of blood T cell repertoires in COVID-19. Sequencing was performed with immunoSEQ multiplex PCR; in TCRdb, only in-frame clones are kept and a portion is missing. The sample consists of some 200,000 clones, roughly 80% of them appearing once. The sequenced material came from peripheral blood. These receptors all stem from a woman aged 80 or over with COVID-19, enrolled during active disease.

This clone was seen just once. CDR3 residues: CASSLVPGAYGYTF. The CDR3 DNA reads as TGTGCCAGCAGCTTAGTGCCTGGGGCCTATGGCTACACCTTC. The chain combines TRBV7-2 with TRBJ1-2, with D tentatively TRBD1 (5 bases). Trimming cost V 1 base and J 4 bases, with 10 bases left between them. Germline V lookup: CDR1 SGHTA, CDR2 FQGNSA. This CDR3 contains 14 residues. The variable domain in full, completed from reference TRBV7-2 and TRBJ1-2, reads GAGVSQSPSNKVTEKGKDVELRCDPISGHTALYWYRQSLGQGLEFLIYFQGNSAPDKSGLPSDRFSAERTGGSVSTLTIQRTQQEDSAVYLCASSLVPGAYGYTFGSGTRLTVV.

The gene calls are TRBV9 and TRBJ2-1; TRBD2 might be the D (6 bases). V was clipped by 1 base and J by 9 bases, with 14 bases between them. Germline values: CDR1 SGDLS, CDR2 YYNGEE. The CDR3 totals 14 residues. CDR3 in DNA: TGTGCCAGCAGCGTATCGGGAGCCTCGGGTGAGCAGTTCTTC. Translated, it gives CASSVSGASGEQFF.

The rearrangement uses TRBV5-6 and TRBJ2-7; no definite D call. The CDR3 is 12 amino acids. Germline V lookup: CDR1 SGHDT, CDR2 YYEEEE. Deletions cut 3 bases from V and 1 base from J, with 5 bases between. The CDR3 DNA is TGTGCCAGCAGCTCGCAGTCCTACGAGCAGTACTTC. The encoded protein is CASSSQSYEQYF.

The V and J genes are TRBV7-2 and TRBJ2-1, with 10 bases lining up with TRBD2. The CDR3 runs 19 residues. CDR1 SGHTA and CDR2 FQGNSA come from the germline V gene. The junction had 21 bases not matched to a gene; V was cut back by 6 bases and J by 7 bases. CDR3 region: CASSSLAGAVRTVGNEQFF. Written as DNA, the CDR3 is TGTGCCAGCAGTTCGCTAGCGGGGGCCGTCCGCACGGTGGGGAATGAGCAGTTCTTC.

The chain recombines TRBV5-1 with TRBJ2-1, with D hard to call. Germline lookup yields CDR1 SGHRS and CDR2 YFSETQ. V lost 2 bases to trimming and J lost 7 bases, with 4 bases between them. There are 11 residues in the CDR3. The CDR3 nucleotides are TGCGCCAGCAGCTTCGGGAATGAGCAGTTCTTC. It encodes CASSFGNEQFF.

This chain connects TRBV11-2 to TRBJ2-1, with TRBD1 as a possible D gene (6 bases). With 0 bases removed from V and 9 bases from J, the gap between germline ends came to 12 bases. This CDR3 region has 14 residues. Germline V gene data show CDR1 as SGHAT and CDR2 as FQNNGV. CDR3 amino acids: CASSLEAGVAEQFF. CDR3 coding DNA: TGTGCCAGCAGCTTAGAAGCAGGGGTCGCTGAGCAGTTCTTC.

This clone showed up just a few times. CDR3 DNA: TGTGCCAGCAGGGCCCCCCTTTTGAACACTGAAGCTTTCTTT. This encodes CASRAPLLNTEAFF. The chain uses TRBV28 and TRBJ1-1; D is unclear. Trimming pared 6 bases from V and 0 bases from J, leaving 11 bases between. The CDR3 extends over 14 amino acids. The germline CDR1 and CDR2 sequences are MDHEN and SYDVKM.

This chain joins TRBV3-1 (or the pseudogene TRBV3-2) and TRBJ1-2; weak D call: TRBD1 (6 bases). Looked up from germline, CDR1 is LGHDT and CDR2 is YNNKEL (reference sequence). V gave up 4 bases and J gave up 6 bases, with 18 bases separating them. The CDR3 length is 15 residues. Here the CDR3 DNA reads TGTGCCAGCAGCCCCTTAATACAGGGTCAGGATGGCTACACCTTC. Its translation: CASSPLIQGQDGYTF.

The chain couples TRBV11-2 to TRBJ2-2; 11 bases line up with TRBD2. Germline trimming cut 5 bases from V and 7 bases from J; bases unmatched to any gene: 9. The CDR3 is made up of 16 amino acids. Looked up from germline, CDR1 is SGHAT and CDR2 is FQNNGV. CDR3 amino acids: CASSTLAGGAGGELFF. The CDR3 DNA reads TGTGCCAGCAGCACGCTAGCGGGGGGCGCAGGCGGGGAGCTGTTTTTT.

The chain employs TRBV11-3 and TRBJ2-2, with TRBD1 matching 9 bases. This CDR3 has 14 amino acids. V was pared by 8 bases and J by 5 bases, with 6 bases of the junction left unmatched. Germline V gene data show CDR1 as SGHNT and CDR2 as YENEEA. The CDR3, as DNA: TGTGCCAGCGGGGGACAGGGTGATACCGGGGAGCTGTTTTTT. It encodes CASGGQGDTGELFF.

The chain joins TRBV3-1 (or the pseudogene TRBV3-2) to TRBJ2-6; 9 nucleotides agree with TRBD2. Trimming took 0 bases from V and 2 from J; bases not matched to a gene: 5. The CDR3 is 18 amino acids. In germline, CDR1 is LGHDT, CDR2 YNNKEL (reference sequence). The CDR3 here is CASSQERRGGTGANVLTF. The CDR3 DNA is TGTGCCAGCAGCCAAGAGAGGCGGGGGGGCACTGGGGCCAACGTCCTGACTTTC.

The chain employs TRBV6-2 or TRBV6-3 and TRBJ2-6; D is unresolved. This CDR3 region has 14 residues. CDR1 is MNHEY and CDR2 is SVGEGT in the germline V gene. Trimming shortened V by 2 bases and J by 0 bases, and 2 bases separated the two germline ends. The CDR3 sequence: CASSYHSGANVLTF. The CDR3 DNA reads as TGTGCCAGCAGTTACCACTCTGGGGCCAACGTCCTGACTTTC.

The CDR3 region is CASSNRDSSPLHF. In DNA form, the CDR3 reads TGTGCCAGTAGTAACAGGGATAGTTCACCCCTCCACTTT. This chain uses TRBV19 with TRBJ1-6, with D possibly matching TRBD1 (6 bases). The ends were cut back, 4 bases at V and 9 bases at J, with 10 bases in the middle. The CDR3 runs to 13 residues. CDR1 and CDR2 (germline): LNHDA, SQIVND (reference sequence).

J is TRBJ1-2 and V is TRBV12-3 or TRBV12-4; 9 bases fit TRBD1. J gave up 7 bases and V 3 bases, and 3 bases lay outside the gene matches. The CDR3 contains 13 residues. In DNA, the CDR3 is TGTGCCAGCAGTTTGGACAGGGGTATTGGCTACACCTTC. Translating gives CASSLDRGIGYTF.

Concerning this clone itself: The same CDR3 is also encoded by other DNA sequences in this sample. The rearrangement uses TRBV5-6 and TRBJ2-7, with D perhaps TRBD1 (5 bases). CDR3 length equals 12 residues. Between the trimmed V and J ends, which lost 3 bases and 7 bases, there was a span of 11 bases. Germline values: CDR1 SGHDT, CDR2 YYEEEE. The CDR3, as DNA: TGTGCCAGCAGCTCCAGGGTGGGTGAGCAGTACTTC. Protein: CASSSRVGEQYF.

This clone was detected only a few times. V and J are TRBV18 and TRBJ2-1; the D is unclear. V gave up 0 bases and J gave up 6 bases, with 6 bases separating them. CDR3 length: 13 amino acids. Germline V gives CDR1 KGHSH, CDR2 LQKENI. The CDR3 DNA reads as TGTGCCAGCTCACCACCGTCGGTCAATGAGCAGTTCTTC. This encodes CASSPPSVNEQFF.

The V gene is TRBV7-2, the J gene TRBJ1-5, with D perhaps TRBD1 (5 bases). The CDR3 has 13 amino acids. Germline V lookup: CDR1 SGHTA, CDR2 FQGNSA. V was clipped by 6 bases and J by 4 bases, with 10 bases between them. The DNA for the CDR3 is TGTGCCAGCAGTTCGGACAAGAATCAGCCCCAGCATTTT. Amino acids: CASSSDKNQPQHF. Full variable domain (missing parts from reference TRBV7-2 and TRBJ1-5): GAGVSQSPSNKVTEKGKDVELRCDPISGHTALYWYRQSLGQGLEFLIYFQGNSAPDKSGLPSDRFSAERTGGSVSTLTIQRTQQEDSAVYLCASSSDKNQPQHFGDGTRLSIL.

V usage is TRBV6-5 and J usage is TRBJ2-7; 7 bases agree with TRBD1. With V trimmed by 7 bases and J by 0 bases, 3 bases remained unmatched. Germline V gene data show CDR1 as MNHEY and CDR2 as SVGAGI. CDR3 size: 13 residues. The CDR3 sequence: CASKGQNSYEQYV. The CDR3 nucleotides are TGTGCCAGCAAGGGACAGAACTCCTACGAGCAGTACGTC.

This chain joins TRBV5-4 and TRBJ2-6; 11 nucleotides align to TRBD1. Germline CDR1 reads SGHNT; CDR2 reads YYREEE (reference sequence). The ends lost 4 bases at V and 1 base at J; junction bases unmatched: 4. The CDR3 has 17 residues. The CDR3 coding sequence is TGTGCCAGCAGCCGAGGGACAGGGGGTTCTGGGGCCAACGTCCTGACTTTC. It encodes CASSRGTGGSGANVLTF.

The genes are TRBV7-9 and TRBJ1-5; 9 bases are shared with TRBD1. Germline V lookup: CDR1 SEHNR, CDR2 FQNEAQ (reference sequence). The J segment lost 4 bases and the V segment lost 5 bases, leaving 9 bases of the junction unmatched. This CDR3 comprises 16 residues. CDR3 sequence: CASSPSDRGRNQPQHF. DNA for the CDR3: TGTGCCAGCAGCCCCTCGGACAGGGGTAGGAATCAGCCCCAGCATTTT.

This chain joins TRBV6-5 and TRBJ2-7; D is possibly TRBD1 (6 bases). CDR1 is MNHEY and CDR2 is SVGAGI in the germline V gene. This CDR3 is built from 14 residues. V gave up 4 bases and J gave up 0 bases, with 10 bases separating them. This CDR3 is CASSSPDSSYEQYF. In DNA form, the CDR3 reads TGTGCCAGCAGTTCTCCGGACAGCTCCTACGAGCAGTACTTC.

This clone was counted a few times. The V call is TRBV5-1, the J call TRBJ1-4, with D unresolved. This CDR3 contains 14 residues. The V end was cut by 2 bases, the J end by 4 bases, with 9 bases between. The V gene's germline CDR1 is SGHRS and CDR2 YFSETQ. The CDR3 is CASSLSAVNEKLFF. The CDR3, as DNA: TGCGCCAGCAGCTTATCGGCGGTTAATGAAAAACTGTTTTTT.

The chain is built from TRBV5-4 and TRBJ2-5; TRBD2 aligns across 8 bases. The J segment lost 5 bases and the V segment lost 2 bases, leaving 2 bases of the junction unmatched. The CDR3 has 13 residues. Germline assignment: CDR1 SGHNT and CDR2 YYREEE (reference sequence). This chain's CDR3 is CASSFAGGETQYF. The CDR3 region has the DNA TGTGCCAGCAGCTTCGCGGGGGGCGAGACCCAGTACTTC.

The chain is built from TRBV7-9 and TRBJ1-1, with 9 bases lining up with TRBD1. The CDR3 totals 16 residues. V was pared by 1 base and J by 1 base, with 4 bases of the junction left unmatched. Per germline, CDR1 SEHNR and CDR2 FQNEAQ (reference sequence). The CDR3 spells CASSLDPGQGNTEAFF. CDR3 in DNA: TGTGCCAGCAGCTTAGATCCGGGACAGGGGAACACTGAAGCTTTCTTT. The full variable domain, completed using reference TRBV7-9 and TRBJ1-1, is DTGVSQNPRHKITKRGQNVTFRCDPISEHNRLYWYRQTLGQGPEFLTYFQNEAQLEKSRLLSDRFSAERPKGSFSTLEIQRTEQGDSAMYLCASSLDPGQGNTEAFFGQGTRLTVV.

This chain uses TRBV3-1 (or the pseudogene TRBV3-2) with TRBJ2-1, with TRBD2 matching over 10 bases. The CDR3 runs to 15 residues. Per the germline V gene, CDR1 is LGHDT and CDR2 is YNNKEL (reference sequence). J lost 4 bases, V lost 2 bases, and 2 bases had no gene match. The CDR3 is CASSQTTSGYNEQFF. CDR3 sequence (DNA): TGTGCCAGCAGCCAAACGACTAGCGGGTACAATGAGCAGTTCTTC.

This rearrangement joins TRBV2 to TRBJ1-4; perhaps TRBD1 as D (5 bases). The germline CDR1 and CDR2 sequences are SNHLY and FYNNEI. This CDR3 comprises 13 residues. V gave up 10 bases and J gave up 8 bases, with 17 bases separating them. As DNA, the CDR3 is TGTGCCACCCGGGGGGGATGGGGCGAAAAACTGTTTTTT. Its protein is CATRGGWGEKLFF.

The gene calls are TRBV5-4 and TRBJ2-1, with TRBD2 matching 8 bases. The CDR3 sequence is 16 residues long. With 0 bases clipped from V and 2 bases from J, the junction kept 4 bases outside the gene matches. CDR1 is SGHNT, CDR2 YYREEE, per germline (reference sequence). The CDR3 sequence: CASSLDAGGPYNEQFF. The CDR3 DNA is TGTGCCAGCAGCTTGGATGCGGGGGGTCCCTACAATGAGCAGTTCTTC.

This chain joins TRBV7-2 and TRBJ2-1; TRBD2 is a possible D gene (6 bases). Deletions cut 3 bases from V and 0 bases from J, with 9 bases between. Germline values: CDR1 SGHTA, CDR2 FQGNSA. The CDR3 is made up of 15 amino acids. CDR3 sequence: CASSFGGPSYNEQFF. The CDR3 coding sequence is TGTGCCAGCAGCTTCGGGGGACCCTCCTACAATGAGCAGTTCTTC.

The CDR3 sequence: CASSLFTETQYF. Written as DNA, the CDR3 is TGTGCCAGCAGCTTGTTTACTGAGACCCAGTACTTC. V usage is TRBV7-2 and J usage is TRBJ2-5; D gene unclear. CDR1 is SGHTA, CDR2 FQGNSA, per germline. The CDR3 consists of 12 residues. With 3 bases removed from V and 5 bases from J, the gap between germline ends came to 7 bases.